These 9 T cell receptor beta chains were sequenced from one sample in a study of regulatory T cells in long-lasting Graves disease. Stated time point: persistent/refractory GD, antithyroid drugs over 5 years with positive TRAb. Extracted PBMC RNA gave rise to the TCR library. Assembly of TCR beta libraries relied on iRepertoire HTBI primers together with Arm-PCR of CDR3 regions. TCRdb re-called the multiplex PCR reads through MiXCR, storing one row per CDR3 protein. The data contain 700,000 or so distinct CDR3 sequences, 25% to 35% of them singletons. The material sequenced was peripheral blood mononuclear cells (PBMCs), taken when the disease was refractory, from a patient treated with antithyroid drugs. The receptors here all came from a female donor with Graves disease.

This chain links TRBV27 with TRBJ2-2, with 12 bases lining up with TRBD2. This CDR3 region has 17 residues. Germline lookup yields CDR1 MNHEY and CDR2 SMNVEV (reference sequence). After removal of 8 bases from V and 5 bases from J, the junction contained 12 bases not matched to a gene. This chain's CDR3 is CASRGIGTSGQTGELFF. The CDR3, as DNA: TGTGCCAGCCGGGGTATAGGGACTAGCGGGCAGACCGGGGAGCTGTTTTTT.

In DNA form, the CDR3 reads TGTGCCAGCTCCCCCGCGGAACTAGCCAAAAACATTCAGTACTTC. This encodes CASSPAELAKNIQYF. The chain links TRBV12-3 or TRBV12-4 to TRBJ2-4; D uncertain. Deletions cut 8 bases from V and 0 bases from J, with 14 bases between. The CDR3 is made up of 15 amino acids.

This chain uses TRBV5-1 with TRBJ1-1; the match to TRBD1 covers 7 bases. The CDR3 runs 14 residues. Trimming removed 4 bases from V and 1 base from J; junction bases left unmatched: 4. CDR1 is SGHRS, CDR2 YFSETQ, per germline. DNA for the CDR3: TGCGCCAGCAGCGCGGGACAGAGGAACACTGAAGCTTTCTTT. It encodes CASSAGQRNTEAFF.

The chain has TRBV6-2 or TRBV6-3 and TRBJ1-1; D perhaps matches TRBD1 (5 bases). Trimming shortened V by 2 bases and J by 3 bases, and 7 bases separated the two germline ends. The CDR3 totals 13 residues. CDR1 is MNHEY, CDR2 SVGEGT, per germline. The CDR3 protein is CASSYAGYTEAFF. In nucleotides, the CDR3 is TGTGCCAGCAGTTACGCAGGGTACACTGAAGCTTTCTTT.

This chain links TRBV5-1 with TRBJ2-5; D remains ambiguous. The CDR3 is made up of 14 amino acids. Trimming cost V 4 bases and J 3 bases, with 13 bases left between them. Germline values: CDR1 SGHRS, CDR2 YFSETQ. The CDR3 is CASSPYLTEETQYF. As DNA, the CDR3 is TGCGCCAGCAGCCCGTACTTAACGGAAGAGACCCAGTACTTC. Complete variable domain (other parts from reference TRBV5-1 and TRBJ2-5): KAGVTQTPRYLIKTRGQQVTLSCSPISGHRSVSWYQQTPGQGLQFLFEYFSETQRNKGNFPGRFSGRQFSNSRSEMNVSTLELGDSALYLCASSPYLTEETQYFGPGTRLLVL.

The chain carries TRBV7-9 and TRBJ2-7; D is possibly TRBD1 or TRBD2 (5 bases each). V lost 5 bases and J 2 bases, leaving 16 bases between the germline ends. CDR3 length: 15 residues. The germline V gene encodes CDR1 SEHNR and CDR2 FQNEAQ (reference sequence). CDR3 nucleotide sequence: TGTGCCAGCAGCATATCCGGGACGATAGCCTACGAGCAGTACTTC. It encodes CASSISGTIAYEQYF.

This clonotype was seen a handful of times. The chain carries TRBV5-5 and TRBJ1-6; D may be TRBD1 (5 bases). V was pared by 2 bases and J by 7 bases, with 10 bases between. Germline CDR1 reads SGHKS; CDR2 reads YYEKEE (reference sequence). The CDR3 totals 14 residues. Here the CDR3 reads CASSFFDSNSPLHF. The CDR3 DNA reads as TGTGCCAGCAGCTTCTTTGACAGCAATTCACCCCTCCACTTT.

This clonotype was observed a few times. The V gene is TRBV18, the J gene TRBJ1-5; D possibly corresponds to TRBD1 (6 bases). Per germline, CDR1 KGHSH and CDR2 LQKENI. The CDR3 runs 16 residues. The ends were cut back, 3 bases at V and 5 bases at J, with 17 bases in the middle. In DNA form, the CDR3 reads TGTGCCAGCTCACCTGGGGGGCCCCGGCCCCATCAGCCCCAGCATTTT. Residues: CASSPGGPRPHQPQHF.

Only a few counts were recorded for this clonotype. The chain employs TRBV6-5 and TRBJ1-1, with TRBD1 matching 7 bases. Germline CDR1 reads MNHEY; CDR2 reads SVGAGI. Unmatched junction bases numbered 3, after V lost 2 bases and J lost 3 bases. The CDR3 contains 14 residues. CDR3 DNA: TGTGCCAGCAGTTACAGGGGGCAAGACACTGAAGCTTTCTTT. This codes for CASSYRGQDTEAFF.